This note documents a single TCR beta chain sequence. Its antigen is as yet unknown. This record comes from a study of blood T cells in healthy people across ages. Findings and caveats of the study: The unsorted PBMCs prevented any conclusive comparison of naive versus antigen-experienced cells. Older individuals had lower TCR beta diversity per million T cells (the decline was roughly linear).

Then a second PCR, running roughly 7 to 11 cycles, was carried out with a sample-barcoded 5' primer and a J-beta primer mix. Template switching added a 12-random-nucleotide identifier to every cDNA molecule. Using its own MiXCR run on the 5' RACE reads, TCRdb lists one record per CDR3 protein. The sample records approximately 900,000 distinct CDR3 sequences, under 50% being singletons. V lost 4 bases and J 11 bases, leaving 15 bases between the germline ends. The germline gives CDR1 SQVTM, CDR2 ANQGSEA. This CDR3 comprises 12 residues. The chain carries TRBV29-1 and TRBJ2-1, with a tentative D call TRBD2 (5 bases). Sequenced material: blood. The clonotype was recovered from a man younger than 40 in good health. CDR3 nucleotide sequence: TGCAGCGTTGGGGGAGCCGCTTCGAAGCAGTTCTTC. The encoded protein is CSVGGAASKQFF.